Following are 17 T cell receptor beta chains from one sample sequenced in a study of blood T cell repertoires in COVID-19 (dated by TCRdb to the early 2020s). The library came from the immunoSEQ multiplex PCR assay. This is the immuneACCESS table as TCRdb keeps it, with only in-frame sequences that have V and J called. A part of the clones is gone; compared with another copy, unresolved V genes explain less than half, and the rest is unexplained. In this sample the table shows 84,000 or so clones, roughly 80% of which occur a single time. The top ten constitute 40% to 60% of the sample. The sequenced sample consisted of peripheral blood. The receptors here all came from a human donor in a cohort sampled during active COVID-19.

The chain carries TRBV28 and TRBJ1-6; 7 bases align to TRBD1. V was pared by 6 bases and J by 12 bases, with 8 bases of the junction left unmatched. The CDR3 runs to 13 residues. Germline V gene lookup returns CDR1 MDHEN and CDR2 SYDVKM. The CDR3 is CASRSRGRLPLHF. CDR3 nucleotide sequence: TGTGCCAGCAGATCTAGGGGGCGCTTACCCCTCCACTTT.

In its sample, this clone was seen a few times. This chain joins TRBV5-3 and TRBJ2-3, with 13 bases matching TRBD2. TRBV5-3 qualifies as an ORF whose function is uncertain. The CDR3 loop spans 16 amino acids. Trimming took 5 bases from V and 2 from J; bases not matched to a gene: 5. In DNA, the CDR3 is TGTGCCAGAAGTACCGGGACTAGCGGGATCACAGATACGCAGTATTTT. Translated: CARSTGTSGITDTQYF.

The table lists this clone with a count of one. This chain connects TRBV19 to TRBJ2-3; 11 nucleotides align to TRBD2. Germline values: CDR1 LNHDA, CDR2 SQIVND (reference sequence). J was trimmed by 0 bases and V by 6 bases; bases with no gene match: 8. This CDR3 contains 17 residues. The CDR3 coding sequence is TGTGCCAGTAGCGCCGCGGGACTAGCGGTTAGCACAGATACGCAGTATTTT. This encodes CASSAAGLAVSTDTQYF. Full variable domain (missing parts from reference TRBV19 and TRBJ2-3): DGGITQSPKYLFRKEGQNVTLSCEQNLNHDAMYWYRQDPGQGLRLIYYSQIVNDFQKGDIAEGYSVSREKKESFPLTVTSAQKNPTAFYLCASSAAGLAVSTDTQYFGPGTRLTVL.

The genes are TRBV2 and TRBJ2-2, with TRBD2 matching 10 bases. The J segment lost 5 bases and the V segment lost 4 bases, leaving 7 bases of the junction unmatched. The V gene's germline CDR1 is SNHLY and CDR2 FYNNEI. CDR3 length: 16 residues. CDR3 sequence (DNA): TGTGCCAGCAGTGTATCTAGCGGGAGCCGTACCGGGGAGCTGTTTTTT. This translates into CASSVSSGSRTGELFF.

The genes are TRBV28 and TRBJ2-5; maybe TRBD1 (5 bases). CDR1 is MDHEN and CDR2 is SYDVKM in the germline V gene. The CDR3 is made up of 12 amino acids. With 3 bases removed from V and 5 bases from J, the gap between germline ends came to 7 bases. CDR3 amino acids: CASSFRGETQYF. DNA of the CDR3: TGTGCCAGCAGTTTTAGGGGTGAGACCCAGTACTTC.

CDR3 loop: CASSYVSRRETQYF. CDR3 coding DNA: TGTGCCAGCAGTTACGTATCGCGGAGAGAGACCCAGTACTTC. This rearrangement joins TRBV6-2 or TRBV6-3 to TRBJ2-5; unclear D gene. The CDR3 is made up of 14 amino acids. V lost 2 bases, J lost 4 bases, and 11 bases lay in between. Germline CDR1 is MNHEY and CDR2 is SVGEGT.

This chain joins TRBV7-6 and TRBJ2-3, with 7 nucleotides matching TRBD1. In germline, CDR1 is SGHVS, CDR2 FNYEAQ. The CDR3 is 15 residues long. Losses at the gene ends were 5 bases for V and 5 bases for J; bases not matched to a gene: 10. CDR3 sequence: CASSTTGSRGDTQYF. CDR3 nucleotide sequence: TGTGCCAGCAGCACGACAGGGTCACGGGGAGATACGCAGTATTTT.

The V gene is TRBV2, the J gene TRBJ1-5; TRBD1 matches 8 bases. Germline trimming cut 6 bases from V and 6 bases from J; bases unmatched to any gene: 7. This CDR3 has 14 residues. Per germline, CDR1 SNHLY and CDR2 FYNNEI. In DNA form, the CDR3 reads TGTGCCAGCAGAGGACAGGGAGGTATTCAGCCCCAGCATTTT. Protein: CASRGQGGIQPQHF.

The chain couples TRBV20-1 to TRBJ2-3, with 9 bases that match TRBD2. The CDR3 contains 17 residues. Losses at the gene ends were 3 bases for V and 2 bases for J; bases not matched to a gene: 12. Germline CDR1 and CDR2: DFQATT and SNEGSKA (reference sequence). The CDR3 sequence is CSASPGGSGRLTDTQYF. CDR3 sequence (DNA): TGCAGTGCTAGTCCGGGGGGGAGCGGGAGGCTCACAGATACGCAGTATTTT.

The rearrangement uses TRBV5-4 and TRBJ1-2, with TRBD1 identical over 8 bases. With V trimmed by 0 bases and J by 4 bases, 5 bases remained unmatched. Germline CDR1 and CDR2: SGHNT and YYREEE (reference sequence). This CDR3 spans 15 amino acids. CDR3 sequence reads: CASSLGQGSGYGYTF. For the CDR3, the DNA is TGTGCCAGCAGCTTGGGACAGGGGTCGGGCTATGGCTACACCTTC.

The V gene is TRBV5-5, the J gene TRBJ2-1; D unresolved. Per the germline V gene, CDR1 is SGHKS and CDR2 is YYEKEE (reference sequence). V lost 5 bases and J 1 base, leaving 7 bases between the germline ends. This CDR3 contains 13 residues. The CDR3 sequence is CASRATSYNEQFF. CDR3 coding DNA: TGTGCCAGCAGAGCGACTTCCTACAATGAGCAGTTCTTC.

The chain links TRBV29-1 to TRBJ1-3; D uncertain. CDR3 length: 14 residues. V lost 2 bases to trimming and J lost 4 bases, with 12 bases between them. Germline loops: CDR1 SQVTM, CDR2 ANQGSEA. The CDR3 nucleotides are TGCAGCGTTGAAAGCGGGCCAGCCGGAAACACCATATATTTT. Its protein product is CSVESGPAGNTIYF.

This chain links TRBV28 with TRBJ2-3, with TRBD2 as a possible D gene (6 bases). CDR1 MDHEN and CDR2 SYDVKM come from the germline V gene. The CDR3 contains 16 residues. V lost 1 base to trimming and J lost 0 bases, with 11 bases between them. The CDR3 coding sequence is TGTGCCAGCAGTTTATTTAGCGGCCCAAGCACAGATACGCAGTATTTT. Residues: CASSLFSGPSTDTQYF.

V usage is TRBV6-2 or TRBV6-3 and J usage is TRBJ2-7; D is possibly TRBD1 (5 bases). From germline, CDR1 is MNHEY and CDR2 SVGEGT. The CDR3 sequence is 13 residues long. V lost 6 bases and J 5 bases, leaving 14 bases between the germline ends. The CDR3 DNA reads as TGTGCCAGCAGCCACAGGTACCTGGACGAGCAGTACTTC. As protein: CASSHRYLDEQYF.

This clone was counted only a few times. The chain combines TRBV19 with TRBJ1-2; a possible D gene is TRBD1 (6 bases). In germline, CDR1 is LNHDA, CDR2 SQIVND (reference sequence). CDR3 length equals 12 residues. V was shortened by 4 bases and J by 8 bases, with 11 bases between the two germline ends. CDR3 bases: TGTGCCAGTAGTAGACAGGCCAACGGCTACACCTTC. It codes for CASSRQANGYTF. Looking up the rest from reference TRBV19 and TRBJ1-2 gives the full variable domain: DGGITQSPKYLFRKEGQNVTLSCEQNLNHDAMYWYRQDPGQGLRLIYYSQIVNDFQKGDIAEGYSVSREKKESFPLTVTSAQKNPTAFYLCASSRQANGYTFGSGTRLTVV.

This sequence joins TRBV6-2 or TRBV6-3 and TRBJ1-1; D is possibly TRBD1 (5 bases). CDR1 MNHEY and CDR2 SVGEGT come from the germline V gene. The CDR3 totals 17 residues. V was trimmed by 4 bases and J by 3 bases, leaving 21 bases between them. DNA of the CDR3: TGTGCCAGCAGTTTGACCCCCTGGAAGGGGTTGGACACTGAAGCTTTCTTT. Encoded protein: CASSLTPWKGLDTEAFF.

The chain joins TRBV28 to TRBJ2-7; D may be TRBD2 (6 bases). There are 14 residues in the CDR3. V was clipped by 5 bases and J by 5 bases, with 16 bases between them. Germline assignment: CDR1 MDHEN and CDR2 SYDVKM. The CDR3 sequence: CASSGDEWGDEQYF. The CDR3 nucleotides read TGTGCCAGCAGTGGGGACGAGTGGGGGGACGAGCAGTACTTC.